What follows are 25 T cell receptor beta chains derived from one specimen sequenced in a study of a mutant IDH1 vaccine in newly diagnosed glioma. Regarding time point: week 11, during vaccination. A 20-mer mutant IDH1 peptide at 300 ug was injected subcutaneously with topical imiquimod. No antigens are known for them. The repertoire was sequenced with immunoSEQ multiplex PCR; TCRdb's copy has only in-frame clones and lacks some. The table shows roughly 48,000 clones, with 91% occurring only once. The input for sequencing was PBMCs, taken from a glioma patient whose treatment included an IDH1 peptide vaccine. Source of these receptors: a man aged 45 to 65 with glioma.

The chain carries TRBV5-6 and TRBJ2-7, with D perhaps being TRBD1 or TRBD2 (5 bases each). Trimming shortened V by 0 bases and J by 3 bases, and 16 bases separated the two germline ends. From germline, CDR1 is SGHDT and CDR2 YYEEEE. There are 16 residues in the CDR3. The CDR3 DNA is TGTGCCAGCAGCTTGGGAGGGGTGTTTGGGAGCTACGAGCAGTACTTC. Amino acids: CASSLGGVFGSYEQYF.

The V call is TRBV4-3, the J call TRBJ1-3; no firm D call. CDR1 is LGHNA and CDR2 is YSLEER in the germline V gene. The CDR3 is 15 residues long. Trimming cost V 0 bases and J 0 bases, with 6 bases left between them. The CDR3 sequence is CASSQDLLSGNTIYF. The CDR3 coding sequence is TGCGCCAGCAGCCAAGACCTCCTCTCTGGAAACACCATATATTTT.

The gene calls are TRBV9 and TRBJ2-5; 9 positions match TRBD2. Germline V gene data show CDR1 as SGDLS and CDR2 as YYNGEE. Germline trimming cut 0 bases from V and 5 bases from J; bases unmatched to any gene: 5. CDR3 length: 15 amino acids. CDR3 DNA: TGTGCCAGCAGCGTAGACCCTAGCGGGATCGAGACCCAGTACTTC. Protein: CASSVDPSGIETQYF.

In nucleotides, the CDR3 is TGTGCCAGCAACCGATTAGCTTTGAACACTGAAGCTTTCTTT. Its translation: CASNRLALNTEAFF. J is TRBJ1-1 and V is TRBV7-9; D is ambiguous. Germline V lookup: CDR1 SEHNR, CDR2 FQNEAQ (reference sequence). The CDR3 length is 14 residues. V gave up 7 bases and J gave up 0 bases, with 12 bases separating them.

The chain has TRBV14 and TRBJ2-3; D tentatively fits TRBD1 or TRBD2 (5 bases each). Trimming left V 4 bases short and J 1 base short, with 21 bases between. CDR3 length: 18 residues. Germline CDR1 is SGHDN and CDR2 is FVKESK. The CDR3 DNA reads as TGTGCCAGCAGCCCGACTGGGGCTAGCATCCTGGGCACAGATACGCAGTATTTT. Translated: CASSPTGASILGTDTQYF.

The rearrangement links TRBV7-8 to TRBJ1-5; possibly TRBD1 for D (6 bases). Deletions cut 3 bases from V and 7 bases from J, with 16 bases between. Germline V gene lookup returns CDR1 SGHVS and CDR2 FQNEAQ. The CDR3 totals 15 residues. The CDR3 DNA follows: TGTGCCAGCAGCTTTCAGGGGAGATCTCTACAGCCCCAGCATTTT. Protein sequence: CASSFQGRSLQPQHF.

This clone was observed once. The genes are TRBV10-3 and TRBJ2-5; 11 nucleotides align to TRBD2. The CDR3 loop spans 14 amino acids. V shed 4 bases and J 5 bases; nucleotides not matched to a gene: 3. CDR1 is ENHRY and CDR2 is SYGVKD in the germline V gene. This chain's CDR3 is CAISGLAGGETQYF. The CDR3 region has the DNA TGTGCCATCAGTGGGTTAGCGGGAGGGGAGACCCAGTACTTC.

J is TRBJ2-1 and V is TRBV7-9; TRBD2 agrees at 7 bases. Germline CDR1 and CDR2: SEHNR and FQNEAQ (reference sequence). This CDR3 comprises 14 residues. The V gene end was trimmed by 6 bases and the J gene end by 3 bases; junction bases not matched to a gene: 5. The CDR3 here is CASRGGGDYNEQFF. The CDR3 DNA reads TGTGCCAGCAGGGGCGGGGGAGACTACAATGAGCAGTTCTTC.

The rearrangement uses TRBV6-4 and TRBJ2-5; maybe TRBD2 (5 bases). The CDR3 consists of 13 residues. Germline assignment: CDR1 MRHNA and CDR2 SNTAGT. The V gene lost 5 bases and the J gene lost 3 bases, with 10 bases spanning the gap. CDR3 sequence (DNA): TGTGCCAGCAGTATGCGGGCGGAAGAGACCCAGTACTTC. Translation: CASSMRAEETQYF.

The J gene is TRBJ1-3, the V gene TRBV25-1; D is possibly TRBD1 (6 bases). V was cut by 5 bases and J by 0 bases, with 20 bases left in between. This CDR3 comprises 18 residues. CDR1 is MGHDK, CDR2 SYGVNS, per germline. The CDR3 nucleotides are TGTGCCAGCAGTCAGGCGGGGGCCGGCCTAGGCTCTGGAAACACCATATATTTT. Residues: CASSQAGAGLGSGNTIYF.

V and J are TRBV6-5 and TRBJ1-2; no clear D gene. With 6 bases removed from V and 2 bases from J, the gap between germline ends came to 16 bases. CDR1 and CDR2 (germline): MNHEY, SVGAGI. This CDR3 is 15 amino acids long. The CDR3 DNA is TGTGCCAGCAGCCTCGGGCGGCCCCAGAACTATGGCTACACCTTC. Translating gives CASSLGRPQNYGYTF.

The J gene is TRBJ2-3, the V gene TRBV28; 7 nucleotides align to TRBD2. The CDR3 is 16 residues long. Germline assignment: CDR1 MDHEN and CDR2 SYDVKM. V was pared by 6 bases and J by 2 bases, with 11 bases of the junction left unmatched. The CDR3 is CASSHRGGGITDTQYF. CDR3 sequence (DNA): TGTGCCAGCAGCCACCGCGGCGGGGGTATCACAGATACGCAGTATTTT.

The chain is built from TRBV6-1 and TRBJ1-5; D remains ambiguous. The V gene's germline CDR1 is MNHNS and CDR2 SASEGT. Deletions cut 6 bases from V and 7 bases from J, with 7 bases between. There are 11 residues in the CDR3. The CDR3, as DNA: TGTGCCAGCAGCCCAAACCAGCCCCAGCATTTT. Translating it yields CASSPNQPQHF.

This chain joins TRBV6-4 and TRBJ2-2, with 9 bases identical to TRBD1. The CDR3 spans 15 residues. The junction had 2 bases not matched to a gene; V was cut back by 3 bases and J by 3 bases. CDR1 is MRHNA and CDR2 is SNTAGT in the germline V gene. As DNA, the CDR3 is TGTGCCAGCAGTGAGGGACAGGGCGACACCGGGGAGCTGTTTTTT. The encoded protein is CASSEGQGDTGELFF.

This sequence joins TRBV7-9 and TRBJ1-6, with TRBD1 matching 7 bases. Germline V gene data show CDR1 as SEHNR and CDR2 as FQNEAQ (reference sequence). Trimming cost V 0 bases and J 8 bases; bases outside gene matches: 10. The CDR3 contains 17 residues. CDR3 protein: CASSLAGGVLVDSPLHF. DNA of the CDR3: TGTGCCAGCAGCTTAGCAGGGGGCGTTTTAGTTGATTCACCCCTCCACTTT.

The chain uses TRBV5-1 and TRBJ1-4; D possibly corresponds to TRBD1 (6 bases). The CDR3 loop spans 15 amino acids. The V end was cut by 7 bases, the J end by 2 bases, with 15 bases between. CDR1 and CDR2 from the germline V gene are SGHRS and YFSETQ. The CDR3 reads CASRREGGTNEKLFF. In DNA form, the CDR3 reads TGCGCCAGCCGTCGGGAGGGGGGCACTAATGAAAAACTGTTTTTT.

The CDR3 DNA follows: TGTGCCAGTCGCGGGTCCGGGGGGCTGGACTATGGCTACACCTTC. It specifies CASRGSGGLDYGYTF. The chain employs TRBV19 and TRBJ1-2; possible D gene TRBD1, 6 bases. The CDR3 is 15 amino acids. CDR1 is LNHDA and CDR2 is SQIVND in the germline V gene (reference sequence). Between the trimmed V and J ends, which lost 8 bases and 3 bases, there was a span of 19 bases.

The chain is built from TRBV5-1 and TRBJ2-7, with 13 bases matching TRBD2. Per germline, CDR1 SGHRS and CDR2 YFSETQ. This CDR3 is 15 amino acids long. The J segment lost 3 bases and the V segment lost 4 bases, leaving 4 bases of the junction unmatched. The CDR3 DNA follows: TGCGCCAGCAGCCTAAGGACTAGCGGGAGCTACGAGCAGTACTTC. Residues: CASSLRTSGSYEQYF.

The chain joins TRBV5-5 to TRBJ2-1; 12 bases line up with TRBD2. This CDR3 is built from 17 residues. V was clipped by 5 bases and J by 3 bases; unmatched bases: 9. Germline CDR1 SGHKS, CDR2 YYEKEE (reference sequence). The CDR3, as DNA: TGTGCCAGCAGTTATGGACTAGCGGGGACCATCTACAATGAGCAGTTCTTC. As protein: CASSYGLAGTIYNEQFF.

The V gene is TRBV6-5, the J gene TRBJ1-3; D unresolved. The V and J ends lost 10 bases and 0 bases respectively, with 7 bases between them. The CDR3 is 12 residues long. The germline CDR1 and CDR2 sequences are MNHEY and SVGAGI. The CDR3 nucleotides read TGTGCCACAACGAGCTCTGGAAACACCATATATTTT. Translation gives CATTSSGNTIYF.

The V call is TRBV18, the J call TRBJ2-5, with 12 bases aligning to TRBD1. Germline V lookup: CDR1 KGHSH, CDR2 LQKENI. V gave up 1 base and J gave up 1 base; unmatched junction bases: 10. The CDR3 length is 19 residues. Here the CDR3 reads CASSPLGTGGFSSQETQYF. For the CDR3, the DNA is TGTGCCAGCTCACCACTGGGGACAGGGGGCTTTTCAAGCCAAGAGACCCAGTACTTC. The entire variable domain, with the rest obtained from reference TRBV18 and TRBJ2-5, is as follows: NAGVMQNPRHLVRRRGQEARLRCSPMKGHSHVYWYRQLPEEGLKFMVYLQKENIIDESGMPKERFSAEFPKEGPSILRIQQVVRGDSAAYFCASSPLGTGGFSSQETQYFGPGTRLLVL.

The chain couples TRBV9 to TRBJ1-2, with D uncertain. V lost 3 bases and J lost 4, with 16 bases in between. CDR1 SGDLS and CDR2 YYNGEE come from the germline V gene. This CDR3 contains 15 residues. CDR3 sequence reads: CASSAPGPAIYGYTF. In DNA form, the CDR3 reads TGTGCCAGCAGCGCCCCGGGTCCCGCTATCTATGGCTACACCTTC.

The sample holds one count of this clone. The chain's CDR3 is CASSLALGGSGQPQHF. The CDR3 DNA reads TGTGCCAGCAGCTTAGCGCTGGGGGGTTCGGGACAGCCCCAGCATTTT. The V gene is TRBV7-8, the J gene TRBJ1-5; TRBD1 is a possible D gene (5 bases). V lost 0 bases and J lost 7, with 16 bases in between. The germline V gene encodes CDR1 SGHVS and CDR2 FQNEAQ. This CDR3 is 16 amino acids long.

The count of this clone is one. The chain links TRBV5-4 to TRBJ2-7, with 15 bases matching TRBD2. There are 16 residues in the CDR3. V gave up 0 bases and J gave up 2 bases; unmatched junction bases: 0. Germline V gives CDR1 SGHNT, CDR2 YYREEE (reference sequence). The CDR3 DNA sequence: TGTGCCAGCAGCTTGGGGACTAGCGGGAGGGCCTACGAGCAGTACTTC. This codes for CASSLGTSGRAYEQYF.

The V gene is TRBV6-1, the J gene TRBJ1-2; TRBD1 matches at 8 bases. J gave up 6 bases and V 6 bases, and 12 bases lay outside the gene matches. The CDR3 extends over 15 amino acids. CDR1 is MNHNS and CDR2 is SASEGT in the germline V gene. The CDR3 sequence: CASRGLTGANDGYTF. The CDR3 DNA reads TGTGCCAGCAGAGGCCTGACAGGGGCGAACGATGGCTACACCTTC.